This T cell receptor beta chain is drawn from a study of cytomegalovirus exposure and HLA in healthy donors. Comments on this clone: What it recognizes is unknown.

The study's findings and limits: A highly shared variant cluster was judged a likely technical artifact. Reports indicate that TCR beta sequences accurately predicted the HLA-A and HLA-B alleles of most subjects.

PCR was performed using 60 Vbeta and 13 Jbeta primers. Profiled with immunoSEQ multiplex PCR; TCRdb holds only in-frame clones, not every one. Of 110,000 or so clones in the sample, over 70% are singletons; the top ten hold around 1.5%. The source material was PBMCs. The origin of this receptor is a woman aged 18-29 years in good health and CMV-seronegative.

The CDR3 loop reads CASSLQGRGFDEQYF. Here the CDR3 DNA reads TGTGCCAGCAGCTTACAAGGAAGAGGGTTCGACGAGCAGTACTTC. The rearrangement joins TRBV4-2 to TRBJ2-7; D is possibly TRBD2 (5 bases). The germline CDR1 and CDR2 sequences are LGHNA and YNFKEQ. The CDR3 has 15 residues. V shed 5 bases and J shed 5 bases, with 19 bases lying between them.